This TCR beta chain was retrieved from a study of Ad26.COV2.S vaccination and SARS-CoV-2 variants. The study's findings and limits: After vaccination, substantial breadth of spike-specific CD8+ and CD4+ responses was reported.

The CDR3 is made up of 13 amino acids. CDR1 is KGHSH and CDR2 is LQKENI in the germline V gene. Trimming removed 9 bases from V and 5 bases from J, with 16 bases in between. Turning to this clone: Its antigen is still unknown.

TCRdb keeps only in-frame clones here, not all; method: immunoSEQ multiplex PCR. The sample has roughly 180,000 clones, around 85% seen once. The chain has TRBV18 and TRBJ1-2, with D possibly matching TRBD1 (6 bases). The input for sequencing was peripheral blood, taken after recovery from COVID-19. The sequence derives from a human donor who had recovered from COVID-19. Written as DNA, the CDR3 is TGTGCCAGTAACCTGGACAGATCATATGGCTACACCTTC. Amino acid sequence: CASNLDRSYGYTF.